The table lists the clone carrying this TCR beta chain with a few counts. The antigen is undetermined. The sample comes from a study of early T cells in non-severe SARS-CoV-2 infection. Study results and caveats: VDJdb-based matching was biased toward anti-spike CD8 responses and missed private and CD4 specificities.

The protocol attached unique molecular identifiers to individual cDNA molecules. In TCRdb, the 5' RACE reads were re-called with MiXCR into one record per CDR3 protein. The sample holds more than 95,000 distinct CDR3 sequences; about 15% are singletons and the top ten take 0.95% to 1.5%. The CDR3 covers 11 residues. V lost 6 bases and J lost 5, with 8 bases in between. This clonotype was obtained from an adult who was a healthcare worker with PCR-confirmed SARS-CoV-2 infection or an uninfected control (not recorded which). Sequenced material: whole blood. The genes are TRBV12-3 or TRBV12-4 and TRBJ2-7; D is ambiguous. Here the CDR3 reads CASSPGNEQYF. The CDR3, as DNA: TGTGCCAGCAGCCCGGGCAACGAGCAGTACTTC.